The source of this T cell receptor (beta chain) is a study of blood T cell repertoires in COVID-19. As for the study in general: The cDNA or gDNA used as material had been derived from T cells, B-cell-depleted T cells, or PBMCs.

The length of the CDR3 is 16 residues. V lost 4 bases and J 0 bases, leaving 11 bases between the germline ends. Germline CDR1 and CDR2: SGHTS and YDEGEE. Here immunoSEQ multiplex PCR was the method, and the copy in TCRdb shows in-frame clones only, minus some. The sample contains some 200,000 clones, 83% of which appear only once. The chain uses TRBV5-8 and TRBJ2-6, with D perhaps TRBD1 (5 bases). The sequenced material came from peripheral blood. This receptor was taken from a woman in her thirties with COVID-19, enrolled during active disease. The CDR3 DNA reads as TGTGCCAGCAGCACAGGACGGACCTCTGGGGCCAACGTCCTGACTTTC. This sequence encodes CASSTGRTSGANVLTF.